This T cell receptor beta chain emerged from a study of shared clonotypes between healthy human individuals (TCRdb year 2020). Describing the broader study: The cohort included three men and a couple of women between 18 and 49 years of age. To estimate repertoire size and how much clonotypes are shared between individuals, the study performed deep sequencing of blood TCR repertoires from a handful of healthy adults. For each donor, CD4 naive and CD4 memory were each given three plates, CD8 naive was given two plates, and CD8 memory was given one plate. Libraries were prepared and TCR repertoires were sequenced by different laboratories using diverse techniques, in order to increase sequencing depth and limit assay-specific biases. Between about 0.85 and 9.5 billion PBMCs per donor were obtained by leukapheresis. Study-wide conclusions, independent of this receptor: Pairwise subsampling indicated that sequencing depth was expected to affect the degree of clonotype sharing among donors. The small number of donors limited the genetic and exposure-history diversity represented. When a handful of donors were compared, the shared fraction of clonotypes was roughly 4.8% for naive CD4, around 3.6% for naive CD8, 2.3% for memory CD4, and 0.35% to 0.4% for memory CD8. Naive subsets generally had larger estimated clonotype richness than memory subsets did. Higher generation probabilities were observed for clonotypes shared by all four sorted-subset donors than for non-shared clonotypes. Only blood was sampled, and tissue TCR repertoires likely differ from those in blood. Even with the large sequencing depth, rarefaction of the sorted-subset datasets indicated that sequencing was incomplete.

The donors were healthy, HIV-negative adults with no recently reported acute infections or vaccinations. Every donor was a Caucasian adult living in Nashville, Tennessee, USA. CD4+ T cells were enriched by magnetic negative selection, after which naive cells were positively selected on CD45RA and the negative fraction was taken as the memory subset. After blood collection by leukapheresis, PBMCs were isolated using Ficoll-Histopaque density gradient centrifugation and then cryopreserved in the vapor phase of liquid nitrogen. Analytical flow cytometry was used to check the purity and quantity of every magnetically sorted T cell population. Genomic DNA was isolated from every sorted fraction and measured by UV absorbance on a Nanodrop 2000c. On this clone: Its antigen has not been determined. No base-level quality is on record; no much larger clone is a single base apart.

TCR CDR3 regions were amplified from genomic DNA by multiplex PCR using the deep immunoSEQ assay. Genomic DNA extracted from each cell subset was distributed evenly over all wells of several immunoSEQ 96-well plates, and each plate served as one replicate. For sorted subsets, around 200 ng genomic DNA, equal to about 30,000 T cell genomes, was loaded into each replicate PCR. Purified libraries were measured with a Qubit 3.0 fluorometer, size-checked on a Bioanalyzer 2100, and measured again with the KAPA Library Quantification kit. Every immunoSEQ 96-well plate was sequenced on a separate single-read 150-cycle Illumina NextSeq 550 flow cell. From the authors' description of their analysis: Because the immunoSEQ output held only junctional sequences and lacked quality scores, the filtering could not match the filtering applied to full-length reads. To assign V/J genes and CDR3, sequences were annotated against IMGT germline references using PyIR, a Python wrapper for IgBLAST v1.9. Any read was removed if the V/J assignment was weak (E-value above 1e-6), the CDR3 was missing, or the read contained stop codons, out-of-frame junctions, or ambiguous translated residues. V3J clonotypes were defined by identical inferred V gene, J gene, and CDR3 amino acid sequence. Percentage overlap between repertoires was computed as shared unique clonotypes divided by the size of the smaller repertoire. RTK rarefaction, the Chao1 estimator, and Recon v2.1 estimates of unobserved clonotypes were used to assess repertoire richness. Generation probabilities for all TCRbeta clonotypes obtained by the gDNA method from a handful of donors were computed using OLGA. Held by TCRdb, this immuneACCESS table contains in-frame sequences only and omits some clones. Under half of the omission traces to an unresolved V gene where checked; the cause of the rest is unknown. That table supplies the V and J calls and clone size; D and trimming were determined from the DNA. The sample table shows 2 million to 3 million clones, and roughly 93% are seen once. The ten top clones hold around 0.4% of the sample.

The TCR comes from a man between 18 and 29 years old in good health. Some clones in this sample may be carry-over from other donors' samples. Sample: naive CD4+ T cells from PBMCs. According to the study, the label for this sample's cell subset or site signals: CD45RA+ positively selected.

The DNA is TGTGCCAGCAGGGGACCGCGCAATCAGCCCCAGCATTTT. This codes for CASRGPRNQPQHF. The rearrangement joined TRBV2 to TRBJ1-5; TRBD1 is a possible D gene, resting on 5 matching bases. The CDR1 and CDR2 encoded by the germline V gene are SNHLY and FYNNEI. V and J lose 6 bases and 2 bases, and a span of 8 bases separates them. The CDR3 starts with the cysteine, ends with the phenylalanine, and has 13 residues. Of all the DNA, just the CDR3 is kept, 39 bases in frame from base 1.